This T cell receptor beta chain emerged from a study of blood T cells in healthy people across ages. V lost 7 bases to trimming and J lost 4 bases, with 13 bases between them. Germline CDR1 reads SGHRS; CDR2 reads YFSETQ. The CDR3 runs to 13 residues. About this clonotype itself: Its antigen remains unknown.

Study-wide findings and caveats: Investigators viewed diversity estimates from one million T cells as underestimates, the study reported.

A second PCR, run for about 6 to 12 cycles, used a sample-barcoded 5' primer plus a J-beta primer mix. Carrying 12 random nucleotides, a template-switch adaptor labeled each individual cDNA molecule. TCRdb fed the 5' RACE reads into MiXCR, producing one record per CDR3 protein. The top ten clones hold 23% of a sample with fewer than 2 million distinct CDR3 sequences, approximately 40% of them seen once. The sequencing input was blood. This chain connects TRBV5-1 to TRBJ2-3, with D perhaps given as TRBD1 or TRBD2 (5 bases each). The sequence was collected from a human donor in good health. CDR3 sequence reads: CASGTPRADTQYF. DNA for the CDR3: TGCGCCAGCGGGACCCCTCGAGCAGATACGCAGTATTTT. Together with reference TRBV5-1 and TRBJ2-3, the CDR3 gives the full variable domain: KAGVTQTPRYLIKTRGQQVTLSCSPISGHRSVSWYQQTPGQGLQFLFEYFSETQRNKGNFPGRFSGRQFSNSRSEMNVSTLELGDSALYLCASGTPRADTQYFGPGTRLTVL.